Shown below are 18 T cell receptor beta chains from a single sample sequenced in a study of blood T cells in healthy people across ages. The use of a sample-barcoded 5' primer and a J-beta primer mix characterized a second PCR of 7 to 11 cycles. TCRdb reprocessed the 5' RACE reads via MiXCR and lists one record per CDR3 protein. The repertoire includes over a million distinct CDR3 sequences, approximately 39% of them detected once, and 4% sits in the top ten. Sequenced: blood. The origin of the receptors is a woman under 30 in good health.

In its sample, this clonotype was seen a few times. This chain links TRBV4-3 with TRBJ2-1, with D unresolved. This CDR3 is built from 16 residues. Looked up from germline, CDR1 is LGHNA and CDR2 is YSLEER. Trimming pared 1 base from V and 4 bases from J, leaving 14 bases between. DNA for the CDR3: TGCGCCAGCAGCCAAGGTCAGAGCCCCGAGTACAATGAGCAGTTCTTC. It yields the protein CASSQGQSPEYNEQFF.

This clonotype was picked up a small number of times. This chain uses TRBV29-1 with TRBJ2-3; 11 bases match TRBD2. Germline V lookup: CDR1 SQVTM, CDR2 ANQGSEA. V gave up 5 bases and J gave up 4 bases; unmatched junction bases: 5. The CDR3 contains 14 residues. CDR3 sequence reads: CSVYSGRAADTQYF. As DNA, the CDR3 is TGCAGCGTTTATAGCGGGAGGGCCGCAGATACGCAGTATTTT.

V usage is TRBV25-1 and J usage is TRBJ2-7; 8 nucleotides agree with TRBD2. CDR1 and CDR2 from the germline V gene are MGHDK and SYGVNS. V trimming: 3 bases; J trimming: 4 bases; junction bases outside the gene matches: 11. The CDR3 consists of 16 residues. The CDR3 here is CASSEKGGGGPYEQYF. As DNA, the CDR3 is TGTGCCAGCAGTGAGAAGGGTGGCGGGGGGCCTTACGAGCAGTACTTC.

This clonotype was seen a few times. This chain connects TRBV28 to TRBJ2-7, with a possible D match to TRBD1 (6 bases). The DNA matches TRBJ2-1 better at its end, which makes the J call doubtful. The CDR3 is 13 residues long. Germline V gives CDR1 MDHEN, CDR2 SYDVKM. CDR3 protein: CASSIGQSYEQFF. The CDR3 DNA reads TGTGCCAGCAGTATAGGACAGTCCTACGAGCAGTTCTTC.

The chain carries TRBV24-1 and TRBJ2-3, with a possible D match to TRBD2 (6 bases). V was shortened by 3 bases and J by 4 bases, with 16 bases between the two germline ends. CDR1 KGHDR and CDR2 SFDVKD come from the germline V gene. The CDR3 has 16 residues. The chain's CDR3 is CATSDATSLGADTQYF. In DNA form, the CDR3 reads TGTGCCACCAGTGATGCGACTAGTCTGGGCGCAGATACGCAGTATTTT.

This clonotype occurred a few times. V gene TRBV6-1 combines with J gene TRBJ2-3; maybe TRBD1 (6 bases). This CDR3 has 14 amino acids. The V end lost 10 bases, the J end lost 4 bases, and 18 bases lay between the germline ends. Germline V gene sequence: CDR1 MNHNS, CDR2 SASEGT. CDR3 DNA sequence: TGTGCCACAGCCTCGCGTGGGGGCCCAGATACGCAGTATTTT. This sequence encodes CATASRGGPDTQYF.

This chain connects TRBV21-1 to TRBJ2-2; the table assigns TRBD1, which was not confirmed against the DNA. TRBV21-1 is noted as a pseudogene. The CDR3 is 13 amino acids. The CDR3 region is CASSGREDRELFF. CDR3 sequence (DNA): TGTGCCAGCAGCGGACGGGAAGATCGGGAGCTGTTTTTT.

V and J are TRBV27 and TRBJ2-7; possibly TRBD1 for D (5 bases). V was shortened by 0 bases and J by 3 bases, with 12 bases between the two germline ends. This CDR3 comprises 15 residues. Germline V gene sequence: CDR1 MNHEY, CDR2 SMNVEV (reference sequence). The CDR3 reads CASSLSAPGFYEQYF. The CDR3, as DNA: TGTGCCAGCAGTTTATCGGCCCCAGGGTTCTACGAGCAGTACTTC.

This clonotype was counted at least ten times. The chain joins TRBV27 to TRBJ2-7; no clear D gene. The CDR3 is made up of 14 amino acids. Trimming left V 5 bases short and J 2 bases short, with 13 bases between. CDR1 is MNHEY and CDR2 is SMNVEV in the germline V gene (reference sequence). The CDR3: CASSLRTGAYEQYF. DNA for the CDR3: TGTGCCAGCAGTCTTAGGACGGGTGCCTACGAGCAGTACTTC.

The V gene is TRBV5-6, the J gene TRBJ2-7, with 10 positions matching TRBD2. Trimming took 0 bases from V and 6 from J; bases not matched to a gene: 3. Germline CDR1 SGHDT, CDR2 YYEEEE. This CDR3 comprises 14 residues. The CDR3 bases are TGTGCCAGCAGCTTGGCTCTAGCGGGAGTCGAGCAGTACTTC. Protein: CASSLALAGVEQYF.

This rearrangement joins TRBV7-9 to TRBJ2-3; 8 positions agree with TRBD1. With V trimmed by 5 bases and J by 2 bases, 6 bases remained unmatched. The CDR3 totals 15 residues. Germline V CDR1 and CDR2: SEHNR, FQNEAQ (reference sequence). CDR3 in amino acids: CASSPQGANTDTQYF. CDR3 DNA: TGTGCCAGCAGCCCCCAGGGGGCGAACACAGATACGCAGTATTTT.

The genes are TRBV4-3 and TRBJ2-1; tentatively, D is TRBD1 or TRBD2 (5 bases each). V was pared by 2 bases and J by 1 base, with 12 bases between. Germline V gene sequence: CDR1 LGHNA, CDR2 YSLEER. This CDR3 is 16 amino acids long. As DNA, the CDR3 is TGCGCCAGCAGCCAATATATTGGGGGTTCCTACAATGAGCAGTTCTTC. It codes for CASSQYIGGSYNEQFF.

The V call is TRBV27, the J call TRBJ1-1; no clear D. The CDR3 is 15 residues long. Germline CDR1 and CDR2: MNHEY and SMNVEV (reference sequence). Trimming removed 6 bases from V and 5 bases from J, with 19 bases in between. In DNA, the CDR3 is TGTGCCAGCAGCCCCTTCGGCAGCCTTGGTACTGAAGCTTTCTTT. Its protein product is CASSPFGSLGTEAFF.

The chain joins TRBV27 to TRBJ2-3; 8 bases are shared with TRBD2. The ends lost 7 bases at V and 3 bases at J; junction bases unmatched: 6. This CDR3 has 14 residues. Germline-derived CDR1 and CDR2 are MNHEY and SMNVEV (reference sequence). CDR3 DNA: TGTGCCAGCACCTCAGCGGGAGATACAGATACGCAGTATTTT. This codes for CASTSAGDTDTQYF.

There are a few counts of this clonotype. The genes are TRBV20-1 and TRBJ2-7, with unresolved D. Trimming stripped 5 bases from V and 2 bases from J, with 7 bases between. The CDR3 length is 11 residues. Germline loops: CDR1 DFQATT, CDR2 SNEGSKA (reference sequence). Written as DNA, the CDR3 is TGCAGTGCTGTCCGGGCCTACGAGCAGTACTTC. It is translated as CSAVRAYEQYF.

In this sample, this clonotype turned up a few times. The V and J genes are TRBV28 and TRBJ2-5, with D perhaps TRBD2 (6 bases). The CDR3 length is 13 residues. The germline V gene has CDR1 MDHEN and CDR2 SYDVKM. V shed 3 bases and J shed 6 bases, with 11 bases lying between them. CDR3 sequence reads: CASSFSSEQTQYF. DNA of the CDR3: TGTGCCAGCAGTTTCTCTAGCGAACAGACCCAGTACTTC.

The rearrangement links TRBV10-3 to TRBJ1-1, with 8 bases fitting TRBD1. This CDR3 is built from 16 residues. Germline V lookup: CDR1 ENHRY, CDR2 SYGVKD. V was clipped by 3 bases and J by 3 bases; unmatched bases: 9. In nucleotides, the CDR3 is TGTGCCATCAGTGACCCTTCTTCGACAGGGGACACTGAAGCTTTCTTT. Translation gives CAISDPSSTGDTEAFF.

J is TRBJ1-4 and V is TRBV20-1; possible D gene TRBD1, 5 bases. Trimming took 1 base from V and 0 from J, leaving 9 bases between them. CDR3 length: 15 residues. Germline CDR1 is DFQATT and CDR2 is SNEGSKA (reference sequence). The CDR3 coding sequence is TGCAGTGCTAGAGCACGGGGGACAACTAATGAAAAACTGTTTTTT. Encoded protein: CSARARGTTNEKLFF.